A single sample is the source of the 18 T cell receptor beta chains below, sequenced in a study of T cells in Graves' hyperthyroidism and ophthalmopathy. Amplification of TCR beta CDR3 regions used RNA as the template. A first-round RT-PCR of the TCR CDR3 used the HTBI primer set. TCRdb passed the multiplex PCR reads through MiXCR, listing each CDR3 protein once. The sample includes approximately 700,000 distinct CDR3 sequences, 16% of them seen just once. Sequencing was carried out using blood. The receptors were sampled from a man aged 18 to 29 with Graves' hyperthyroidism.

CDR3 in DNA: TGTGCCAGCAGCTTTTTATTTGTCGGGTATGGCTACACCTTC. This gives the protein CASSFLFVGYGYTF. The chain is built from TRBV7-9 and TRBJ1-2, with D unclear. V was pared by 3 bases and J by 5 bases, with 13 bases between. The CDR3 spans 14 residues. Germline-derived CDR1 and CDR2 are SEHNR and FQNEAQ (reference sequence).

There are many counts of this clonotype. The J gene is TRBJ1-2, the V gene TRBV30; D gene unclear. The V end lost 3 bases, the J end lost 3 bases, and 8 bases lay between the germline ends. The CDR3 length is 12 residues. The V gene's germline CDR1 is GTSNPN and CDR2 SVGIG (reference sequence). The CDR3, as DNA: TGTGCCTGGAGGTTCCGGGACTATGGCTACACCTTC. As protein: CAWRFRDYGYTF.

This clonotype was recorded many times. The chain employs TRBV7-2 and TRBJ2-7, with D possibly matching TRBD2 (6 bases). Per germline, CDR1 SGHTA and CDR2 FQGNSA. This CDR3 is built from 15 residues. Trimming left V 5 bases short and J 5 bases short, with 19 bases between. CDR3 region: CASSPQGTLANEQYF. CDR3 in DNA: TGTGCCAGCAGCCCGCAGGGAACGCTAGCGAACGAGCAGTACTTC.

This clonotype was seen repeatedly, ten times or more. This chain uses TRBV28 with TRBJ1-4; D unclear. Trimming removed 1 base at V and 7 bases at J, with 13 bases between. CDR3 length: 15 residues. In germline, CDR1 is MDHEN, CDR2 SYDVKM. CDR3 coding DNA: TGTGCCAGCAGTTTATTGGTCGGGATGGGTGAAAAACTGTTTTTT. Its protein product is CASSLLVGMGEKLFF.

This clonotype was recorded many times. The CDR3 DNA reads as TGTGCCTGGAGTCTGGGACAGATCCCCCCCGAGCAGTACTTC. It specifies CAWSLGQIPPEQYF. The V gene is TRBV30, the J gene TRBJ2-7; 7 bases align to TRBD1. Germline V gene sequence: CDR1 GTSNPN, CDR2 SVGIG (reference sequence). After removal of 2 bases from V and 6 bases from J, the junction contained 10 bases not matched to a gene. The CDR3 length is 14 residues.

This clonotype has a handful of counts. The chain links TRBV5-1 to TRBJ1-1; D gene uncertain. Trimming pared 0 bases from V and 8 bases from J, leaving 11 bases between. This CDR3 has 13 amino acids. CDR1 and CDR2 from the germline V gene are SGHRS and YFSETQ. The CDR3 DNA reads TGCGCCAGCAGCTTGGGAGGCCCGGGCGAAGCTTTCTTT. It codes for CASSLGGPGEAFF.

This clonotype occurred many times. CDR3 in amino acids: CASSRSHGGRGWGTEAFF. The CDR3 bases are TGTGCCAGCAGCCGATCGCACGGGGGGCGGGGGTGGGGCACTGAAGCTTTCTTT. The V gene is TRBV28, the J gene TRBJ1-1; D is possibly TRBD1 (6 bases). The length of the CDR3 is 18 residues. V shed 6 bases and J shed 4 bases, with 27 bases lying between them. Looked up from germline, CDR1 is MDHEN and CDR2 is SYDVKM.

The table lists this clonotype with a few counts. CDR3 protein: CASSRNQGGTDTQYF. The CDR3, as DNA: TGCGCCAGCAGCCGTAACCAAGGGGGCACAGATACGCAGTATTTT. The V call is TRBV4-1, the J call TRBJ2-3, with D possibly TRBD1 on 5 matching bases. This CDR3 region has 15 residues. Germline CDR1 is MGHRA and CDR2 is YSYEKL. The V and J ends lost 4 bases and 1 base respectively, with 12 bases between them.

This clonotype has at least ten counts. The V and J genes are TRBV7-2 and TRBJ2-7; TRBD2 matches at 8 bases. The CDR3 has 16 amino acids. Germline V CDR1 and CDR2: SGHTA, FQGNSA. V dropped 5 bases and J dropped 3; count of bases not matched to a gene: 12. The CDR3 reads CASSPTGTRNYYEQYF. CDR3 in DNA: TGTGCCAGCAGCCCAACCGGGACTAGAAACTACTACGAGCAGTACTTC.

This clonotype has more than one count but fewer than ten. The V call is TRBV20-1, the J call TRBJ2-3, with D maybe TRBD2 (5 bases). CDR3 length: 15 residues. Germline V gene lookup returns CDR1 DFQATT and CDR2 SNEGSKA (reference sequence). V was shortened by 0 bases and J by 4 bases, with 14 bases between the two germline ends. The DNA of the CDR3 is TGCAGTGCTAGAGATCTTGGACTGCTCCCAGATACGCAGTATTTT. It encodes CSARDLGLLPDTQYF.

CDR3 nucleotide sequence: TGTGCCAGCAGCTTACGGCGGGGGGTAGGCACCGGGGAGCTGTTTTTT. Protein: CASSLRRGVGTGELFF. This chain links TRBV7-6 with TRBJ2-2, with TRBD2 matching over 8 bases. V gave up 2 bases and J gave up 4 bases; unmatched junction bases: 6. Looked up from germline, CDR1 is SGHVS and CDR2 is FNYEAQ. The CDR3 is 16 residues long.

The table lists this clonotype with many counts. The rearrangement joins TRBV7-9 to TRBJ1-2; D is unclear. This CDR3 is 11 amino acids long. Germline V gene sequence: CDR1 SEHNR, CDR2 FQNEAQ (reference sequence). V lost 5 bases and J 8 bases, leaving 9 bases between the germline ends. CDR3 DNA: TGTGCCAGCAGCACCTACGGGGGCTACACCTTC. Translating it yields CASSTYGGYTF.

This clonotype has just a few counts. The chain combines TRBV28 with TRBJ2-7; 9 positions match TRBD2. The CDR3 is 15 amino acids. The ends lost 10 bases at V and 6 bases at J; junction bases unmatched: 16. The germline gives CDR1 MDHEN, CDR2 SYDVKM. CDR3 in DNA: TGTGCCACCGATGTAGCGGGAGTCTCTTCCGGCGAGCAGTACTTC. The encoded protein is CATDVAGVSSGEQYF.

This clonotype showed up many times. The chain employs TRBV2 and TRBJ1-6; a possible D gene is TRBD1 (5 bases). The V gene's germline CDR1 is SNHLY and CDR2 FYNNEI. This CDR3 region has 15 residues. V was clipped by 6 bases and J by 9 bases, with 18 bases between them. CDR3 protein: CASSQGRGRSSPLHF. DNA for the CDR3: TGTGCCAGCAGCCAAGGAAGGGGACGGAGTTCACCCCTCCACTTT.

This clonotype has more than one count but fewer than ten. V usage is TRBV5-1 and J usage is TRBJ2-7; 9 bases map to TRBD1. Losses at the gene ends were 6 bases for V and 5 bases for J; bases not matched to a gene: 9. Germline-derived CDR1 and CDR2 are SGHRS and YFSETQ. This CDR3 has 14 residues. In DNA, the CDR3 is TGCGCCAGCACCAACACAGGGGGCTTCAACGAGCAGTACTTC. Its translation: CASTNTGGFNEQYF.

The chain is built from TRBV4-1 and TRBJ2-5, with TRBD2 identical over 7 bases. Germline V gene lookup returns CDR1 MGHRA and CDR2 YSYEKL. Losses at the gene ends were 1 base for V and 2 bases for J; bases not matched to a gene: 10. CDR3 length equals 17 residues. CDR3 protein: CASSQGGGGSWQETQYF. In DNA form, the CDR3 reads TGCGCCAGCAGCCAAGGGGGAGGCGGGAGTTGGCAAGAGACCCAGTACTTC.

The J gene is TRBJ2-1, the V gene TRBV20-1, with D perhaps matching TRBD1 (6 bases). There are 14 residues in the CDR3. Germline lookup yields CDR1 DFQATT and CDR2 SNEGSKA (reference sequence). V lost 5 bases and J 8 bases, leaving 19 bases between the germline ends. The CDR3 sequence is CSAPFGGQTDEQFF. The CDR3 bases are TGCAGTGCTCCCTTTGGCGGACAGACCGATGAGCAGTTCTTC.

This clonotype was seen many times. This chain links TRBV20-1 with TRBJ2-7; D remains unclear. There are 13 residues in the CDR3. The germline gives CDR1 DFQATT, CDR2 SNEGSKA (reference sequence). V shed 3 bases and J shed 2 bases, with 11 bases lying between them. CDR3 bases: TGCAGTGCTAGTCGAGACGAACCCTACGAGCAGTACTTC. Translation: CSASRDEPYEQYF.